This T cell receptor (beta chain) was obtained from a study of cytomegalovirus exposure and HLA in healthy donors. Primers: 60 Vbeta forward and 13 Jbeta reverse. Assay used: immunoSEQ multiplex PCR; TCRdb lists only in-frame clones, some missing. The table has about 160,000 clones, approximately 80% seen once. V dropped 4 bases and J dropped 7 bases, with 15 bases sitting between them. The germline V gene encodes CDR1 SGDLS and CDR2 YYNGEE. This CDR3 has 15 amino acids. The gene calls are TRBV9 and TRBJ1-6, with D maybe TRBD1 (5 bases). The TCR originated in a man between 18 and 35 years old in good health and CMV-seropositive. The source material was PBMCs. CDR3 loop: CASSLGGDANSPLHF. CDR3 sequence (DNA): TGTGCCAGCAGCCTGGGGGGGGACGCCAATTCACCCCTCCACTTT.